This T cell receptor (beta chain) was captured by sequencing in a study of shared clonotypes between healthy human individuals. The sample holds a few counts of this clone. Other DNA sequences of this sample code for an identical CDR3. The CDR3 has 13 amino acids. Germline V gene data show CDR1 as SGHTA and CDR2 as FQGTGA. V was clipped by 4 bases and J by 8 bases; unmatched bases: 3. The table came from immunoSEQ multiplex PCR; TCRdb's copy has only in-frame clones and leaves some out. The profile shows about 2.3 million clones, 85% to 95% of them singletons. The J gene is TRBJ2-3, the V gene TRBV7-3, with TRBD2 matching 10 bases. What was sequenced was naive CD4+ T cells from PBMCs. Subset defined: CD45RA+ positively selected. The clonotype was recovered from a man aged 18 to 30 in good health. Some clones in this sample may be carry-over from other donors' samples. The CDR3 region is CASSSLAGVTQYF. The CDR3 DNA reads as TGTGCCAGCAGCTCCCTAGCGGGAGTTACGCAGTATTTT.